This T cell receptor (beta chain) was captured in a study of blood T cell repertoires in COVID-19. CDR3 length equals 15 residues. Germline lookup yields CDR1 SNHLY and CDR2 FYNNEI. Trimming shortened V by 4 bases and J by 0 bases, and 12 bases separated the two germline ends. Per the original data handling: Amplification of reference gene primers was used by the study to estimate nucleated cell counts. Sequenced by immunoSEQ multiplex PCR; TCRdb stores in-frame clones only, minus some. V and J calls and clone size are copied from that table; D and trimming were computed from the DNA. The sample includes 200,000 or so clones, approximately 80% of them seen just once. The sample holds a few counts of this clone.

The receptor comes from a woman older than 75 with COVID-19, enrolled during active disease. The J gene is TRBJ1-1, the V gene TRBV2; a possible D gene is TRBD1 (5 bases). The sequenced sample was peripheral blood. The CDR3: CASSVTGSLNTEAFF. CDR3 in DNA: TGTGCCAGCAGTGTTACAGGAAGTTTGAACACTGAAGCTTTCTTT.